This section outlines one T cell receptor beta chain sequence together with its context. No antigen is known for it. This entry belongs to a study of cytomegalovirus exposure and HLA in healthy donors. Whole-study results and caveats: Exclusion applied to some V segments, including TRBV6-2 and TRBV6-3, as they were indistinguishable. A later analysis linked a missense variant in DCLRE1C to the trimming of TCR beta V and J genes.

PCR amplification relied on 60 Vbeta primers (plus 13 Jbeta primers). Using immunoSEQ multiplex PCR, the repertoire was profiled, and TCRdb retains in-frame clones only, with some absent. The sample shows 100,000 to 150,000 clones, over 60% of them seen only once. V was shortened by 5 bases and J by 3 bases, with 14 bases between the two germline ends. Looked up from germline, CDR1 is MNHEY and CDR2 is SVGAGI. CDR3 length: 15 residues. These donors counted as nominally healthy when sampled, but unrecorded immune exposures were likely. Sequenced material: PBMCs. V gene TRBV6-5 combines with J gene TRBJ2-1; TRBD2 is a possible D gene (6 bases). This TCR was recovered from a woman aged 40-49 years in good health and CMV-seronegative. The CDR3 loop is CASSPGWGGYNEQFF. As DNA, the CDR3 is TGTGCCAGCAGTCCGGGGTGGGGAGGCTACAATGAGCAGTTCTTC.